The rows below give T cell receptor beta chains drawn from one sample of a study of OX40 agonist ivuxolimab in advanced cancers. Assay: immunoSEQ multiplex PCR; the TCRdb copy retains only in-frame clones and omits some. The repertoire consists of 80,000 to 100,000 clones, with 90% occurring once and the leading ten covering around 1.5%. Sequencing used CD4+ or CD8+ T cells sorted from blood, obtained in a trial of the OX40 agonist ivuxolimab. These receptors all stem from an adult with an advanced solid tumor such as melanoma, head and neck, liver or kidney cancer. Each CDR3 is given with its conserved first and last residue. Each record gives: V gene, D gene, CDR3 protein. A D gene is named only where the DNA matches it firmly.

>TRBV30|TRBD1
CAWSVLQGSYEQYF
>TRBV10-3|TRBD1
CAISESGITGDTEAFF
>TRBV7-2|TRBD2
CASRALAGVFDTQYF
>TRBV5-8|-
CASSKWASGTDTQYF
>TRBV7-9|-
CASSVREPVAGELFF
>TRBV4-2|TRBD1
CASSHTDRVGTEAFF
>TRBV6-1|-
CASSPGGRRLEPQHF
>TRBV7-2|-
CASSLALPGANVLTF
>TRBV25-1|-
CASSEGLAGSDQPQHF
>TRBV29-1|-
CSVAVGLMNTEAFF
>TRBV5-4|-
CASSPRLAAHEQYF
>TRBV7-3|TRBD2
CASSLRLAGDDTQYF
>TRBV6-1|TRBD1
CASRSDRDLIKQYF
>TRBV14|-
CASSQEYNEQFF
>TRBV7-9|TRBD1
CASNRDRGGNSPLHF
>TRBV28|-
CASSLRSYLVIRERTYEQYF
>TRBV7-9|-
CASSLAGEETDTQYF
>TRBV5-6|-
CASSLEGTAYEQYF
>TRBV19|-
CASSTLTTYEQYF
>TRBV10-3|TRBD1
CAISRTGAGDYEQYF
>TRBV7-9|-
CASSLANRAGEKLFF
>TRBV9|TRBD1
CASSERTGPNTGELFF
>TRBV5-1|-
CASTFTRVQNTGELFF
>TRBV11-2|-
CASSSRSSGQPQHF